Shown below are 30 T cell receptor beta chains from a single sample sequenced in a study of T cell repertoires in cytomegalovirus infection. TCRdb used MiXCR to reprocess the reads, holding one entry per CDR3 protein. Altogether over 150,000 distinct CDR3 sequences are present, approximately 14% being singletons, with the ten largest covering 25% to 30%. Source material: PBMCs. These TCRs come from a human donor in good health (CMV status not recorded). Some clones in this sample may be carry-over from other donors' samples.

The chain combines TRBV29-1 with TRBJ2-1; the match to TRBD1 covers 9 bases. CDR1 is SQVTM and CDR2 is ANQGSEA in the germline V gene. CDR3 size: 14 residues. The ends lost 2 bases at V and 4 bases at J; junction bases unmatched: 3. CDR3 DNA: TGCAGCGTTGAAAGGGGACAGGGTTACAATGAGCAGTTCTTC. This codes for CSVERGQGYNEQFF.

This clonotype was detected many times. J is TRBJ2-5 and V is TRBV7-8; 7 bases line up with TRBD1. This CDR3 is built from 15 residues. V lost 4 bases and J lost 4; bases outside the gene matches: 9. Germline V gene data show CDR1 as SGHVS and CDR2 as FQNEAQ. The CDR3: CASSSRGLYRETQYF. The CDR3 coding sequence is TGTGCCAGCAGCTCCAGGGGGTTGTATCGAGAGACCCAGTACTTC.

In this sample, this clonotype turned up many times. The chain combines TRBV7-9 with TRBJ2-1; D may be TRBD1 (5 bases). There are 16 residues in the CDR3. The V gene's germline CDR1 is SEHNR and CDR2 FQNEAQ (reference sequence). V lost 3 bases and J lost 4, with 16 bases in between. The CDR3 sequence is CASSLETVAPYNEQFF. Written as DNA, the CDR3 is TGTGCCAGCAGCTTGGAGACAGTCGCCCCTTACAATGAGCAGTTCTTC.

In DNA, the CDR3 is TGTGCCAGCAGCCAAGAGGAGGGAGAGACCCAGTACTTC. Protein: CASSQEEGETQYF. The chain links TRBV14 to TRBJ2-5; D is perhaps TRBD2 (6 bases). V was clipped by 0 bases and J by 4 bases, with 6 bases between them. CDR1 is SGHDN, CDR2 FVKESK, per germline. There are 13 residues in the CDR3. Variable domain in full (rest from reference TRBV14 and TRBJ2-5): EAGVTQFPSHSVIEKGQTVTLRCDPISGHDNLYWYRRVMGKEIKFLLHFVKESKQDESGMPNNRFLAERTGGTYSTLKVQPAELEDSGVYFCASSQEEGETQYFGPGTRLLVL.

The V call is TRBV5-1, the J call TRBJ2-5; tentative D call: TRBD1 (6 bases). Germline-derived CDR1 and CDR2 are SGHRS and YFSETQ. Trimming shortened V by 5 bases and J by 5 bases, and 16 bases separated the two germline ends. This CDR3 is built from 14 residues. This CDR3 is CASRPTGGRETQYF. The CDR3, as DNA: TGCGCCAGCAGACCGACAGGCGGTAGGGAGACCCAGTACTTC. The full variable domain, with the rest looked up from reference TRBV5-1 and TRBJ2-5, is KAGVTQTPRYLIKTRGQQVTLSCSPISGHRSVSWYQQTPGQGLQFLFEYFSETQRNKGNFPGRFSGRQFSNSRSEMNVSTLELGDSALYLCASRPTGGRETQYFGPGTRLLVL.

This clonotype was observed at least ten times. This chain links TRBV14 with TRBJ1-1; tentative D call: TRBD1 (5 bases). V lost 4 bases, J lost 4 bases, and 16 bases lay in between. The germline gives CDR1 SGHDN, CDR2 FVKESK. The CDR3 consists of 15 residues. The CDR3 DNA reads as TGTGCCAGCAGCCTCATAGGACAAGCCTTCACTGAAGCTTTCTTT. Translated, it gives CASSLIGQAFTEAFF. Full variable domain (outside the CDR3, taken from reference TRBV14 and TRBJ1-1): EAGVTQFPSHSVIEKGQTVTLRCDPISGHDNLYWYRRVMGKEIKFLLHFVKESKQDESGMPNNRFLAERTGGTYSTLKVQPAELEDSGVYFCASSLIGQAFTEAFFGQGTRLTVV.

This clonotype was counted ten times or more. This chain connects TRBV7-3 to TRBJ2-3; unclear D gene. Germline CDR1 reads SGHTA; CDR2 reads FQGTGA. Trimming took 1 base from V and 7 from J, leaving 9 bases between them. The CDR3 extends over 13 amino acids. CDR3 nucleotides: TGTGCCAGCAGCTTAAAGGAGAGGTATACGCAGTATTTT. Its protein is CASSLKERYTQYF. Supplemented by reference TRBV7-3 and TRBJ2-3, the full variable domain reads GAGVSQTPSNKVTEKGKYVELRCDPISGHTALYWYRQSLGQGPEFLIYFQGTGAADDSGLPNDRFFAVRPEGSVSTLKIQRTERGDSAVYLCASSLKERYTQYFGPGTRLTVL.

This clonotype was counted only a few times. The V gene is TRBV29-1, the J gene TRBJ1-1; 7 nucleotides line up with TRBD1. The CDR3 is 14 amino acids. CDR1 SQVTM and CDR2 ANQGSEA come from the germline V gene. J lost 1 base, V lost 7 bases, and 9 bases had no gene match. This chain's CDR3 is CSGDGTEGNTEAFF. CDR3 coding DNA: TGCAGCGGGGATGGGACAGAAGGGAACACTGAAGCTTTCTTT.

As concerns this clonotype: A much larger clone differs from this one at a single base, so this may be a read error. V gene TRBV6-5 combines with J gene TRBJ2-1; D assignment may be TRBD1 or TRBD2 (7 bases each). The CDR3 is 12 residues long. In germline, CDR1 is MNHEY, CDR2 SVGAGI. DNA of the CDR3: TGTGACAGCAGGGGGACTATCTATGAGCAGTTCTTC. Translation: CDSRGTIYEQFF.

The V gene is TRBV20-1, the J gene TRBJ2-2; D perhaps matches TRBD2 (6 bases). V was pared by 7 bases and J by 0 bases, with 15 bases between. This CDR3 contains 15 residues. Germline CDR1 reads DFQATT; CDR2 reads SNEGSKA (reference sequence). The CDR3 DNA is TGCAGTGTTTTAAGGAGGACTACGAACACCGGGGAGCTGTTTTTT. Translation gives CSVLRRTTNTGELFF.

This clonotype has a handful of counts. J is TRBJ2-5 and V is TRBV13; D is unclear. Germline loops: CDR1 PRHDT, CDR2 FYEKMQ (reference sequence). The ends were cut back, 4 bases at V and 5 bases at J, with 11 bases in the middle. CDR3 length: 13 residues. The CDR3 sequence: CASSYGDLETQYF. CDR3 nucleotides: TGTGCCAGCAGCTACGGAGACTTGGAGACCCAGTACTTC.

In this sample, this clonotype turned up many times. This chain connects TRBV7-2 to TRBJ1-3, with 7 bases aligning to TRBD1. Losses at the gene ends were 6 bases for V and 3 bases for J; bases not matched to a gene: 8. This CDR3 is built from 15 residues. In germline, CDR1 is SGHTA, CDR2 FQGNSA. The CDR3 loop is CASRRGGNLGNTIYF. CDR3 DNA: TGTGCCAGCAGACGAGGGGGCAACCTTGGAAACACCATATATTTT.

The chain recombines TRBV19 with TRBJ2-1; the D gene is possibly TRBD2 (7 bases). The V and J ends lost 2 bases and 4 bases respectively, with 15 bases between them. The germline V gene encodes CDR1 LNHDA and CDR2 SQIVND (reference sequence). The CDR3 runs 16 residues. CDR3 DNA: TGTGCCAGTAGTATAAGTAGGGGAGGGGGGTACAATGAGCAGTTCTTC. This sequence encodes CASSISRGGGYNEQFF.

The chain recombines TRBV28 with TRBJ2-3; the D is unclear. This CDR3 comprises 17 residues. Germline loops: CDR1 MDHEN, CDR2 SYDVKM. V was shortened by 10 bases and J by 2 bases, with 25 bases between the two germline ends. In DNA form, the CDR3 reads TGTGCCACCGCTCTCGTTATGAACATGGGCTCCACAGATACGCAGTATTTT. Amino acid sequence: CATALVMNMGSTDTQYF.

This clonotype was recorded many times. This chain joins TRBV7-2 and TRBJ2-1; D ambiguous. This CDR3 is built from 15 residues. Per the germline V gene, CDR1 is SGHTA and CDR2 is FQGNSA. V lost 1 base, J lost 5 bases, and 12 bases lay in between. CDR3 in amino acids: CASSLVNGFDNEQFF. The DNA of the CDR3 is TGTGCCAGCAGCTTAGTGAACGGTTTCGACAATGAGCAGTTCTTC. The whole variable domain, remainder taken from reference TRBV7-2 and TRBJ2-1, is GAGVSQSPSNKVTEKGKDVELRCDPISGHTALYWYRQSLGQGLEFLIYFQGNSAPDKSGLPSDRFSAERTGGSVSTLTIQRTQQEDSAVYLCASSLVNGFDNEQFFGPGTRLTVL.

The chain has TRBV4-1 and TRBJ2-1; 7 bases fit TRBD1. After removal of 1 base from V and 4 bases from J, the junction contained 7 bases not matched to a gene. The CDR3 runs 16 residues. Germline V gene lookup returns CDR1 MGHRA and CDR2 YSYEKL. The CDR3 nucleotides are TGCGCCAGCAGCCAAGTCGGGACAGTACTATACAATGAGCAGTTCTTC. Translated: CASSQVGTVLYNEQFF.

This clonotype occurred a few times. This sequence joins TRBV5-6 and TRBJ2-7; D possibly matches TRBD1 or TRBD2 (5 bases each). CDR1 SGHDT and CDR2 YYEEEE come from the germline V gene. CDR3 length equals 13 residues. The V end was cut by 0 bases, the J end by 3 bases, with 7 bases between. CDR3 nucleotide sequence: TGTGCCAGCAGCTTGGGGGGGAACTACGAGCAGTACTTC. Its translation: CASSLGGNYEQYF. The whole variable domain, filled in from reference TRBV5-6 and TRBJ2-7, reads DAGVTQSPTHLIKTRGQQVTLRCSPKSGHDTVSWYQQALGQGPQFIFQYYEEEERQRGNFPDRFSGHQFPNYSSELNVNALLLGDSALYLCASSLGGNYEQYFGPGTRLTVT.

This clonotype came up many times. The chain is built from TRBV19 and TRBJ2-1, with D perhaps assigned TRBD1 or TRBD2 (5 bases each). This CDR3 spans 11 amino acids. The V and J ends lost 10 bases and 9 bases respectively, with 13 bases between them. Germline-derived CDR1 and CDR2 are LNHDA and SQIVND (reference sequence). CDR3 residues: CATGTAGEQFF. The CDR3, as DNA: TGTGCCACCGGGACCGCGGGTGAGCAGTTCTTC.

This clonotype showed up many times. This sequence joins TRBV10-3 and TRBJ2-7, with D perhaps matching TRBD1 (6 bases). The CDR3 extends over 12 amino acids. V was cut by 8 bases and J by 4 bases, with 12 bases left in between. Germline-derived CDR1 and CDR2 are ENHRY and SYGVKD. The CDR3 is CAISGTQYEQYF. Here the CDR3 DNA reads TGTGCCATCTCCGGGACACAGTACGAGCAGTACTTC.

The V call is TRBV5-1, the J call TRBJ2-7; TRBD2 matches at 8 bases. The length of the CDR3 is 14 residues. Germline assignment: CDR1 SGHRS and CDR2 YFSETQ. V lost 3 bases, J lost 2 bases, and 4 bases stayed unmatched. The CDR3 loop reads CASSSSAGAYEQYF. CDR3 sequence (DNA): TGCGCCAGCAGCTCCTCAGCGGGGGCCTACGAGCAGTACTTC.

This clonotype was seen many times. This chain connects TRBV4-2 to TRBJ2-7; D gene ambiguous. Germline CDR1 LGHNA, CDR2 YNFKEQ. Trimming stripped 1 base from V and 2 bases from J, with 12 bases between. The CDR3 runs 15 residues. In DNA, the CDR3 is TGTGCCAGCAGCCAAGTGGGTAAGACCACCTACGAGCAGTACTTC. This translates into CASSQVGKTTYEQYF.

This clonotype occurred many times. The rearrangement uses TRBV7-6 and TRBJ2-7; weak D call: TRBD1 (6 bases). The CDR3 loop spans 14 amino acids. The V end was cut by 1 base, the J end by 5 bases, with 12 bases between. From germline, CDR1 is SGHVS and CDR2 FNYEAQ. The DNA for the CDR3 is TGTGCCAGCAGCTTAGGTCGGACAGTCCACGAGCAGTACTTC. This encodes CASSLGRTVHEQYF.

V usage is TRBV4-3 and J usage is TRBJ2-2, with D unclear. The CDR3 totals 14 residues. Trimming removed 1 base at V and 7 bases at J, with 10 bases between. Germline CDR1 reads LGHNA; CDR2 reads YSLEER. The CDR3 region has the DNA TGCGCCAGCAGCCAAGGGGCCCCCATCGGGGAGCTGTTTTTT. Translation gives CASSQGAPIGELFF.

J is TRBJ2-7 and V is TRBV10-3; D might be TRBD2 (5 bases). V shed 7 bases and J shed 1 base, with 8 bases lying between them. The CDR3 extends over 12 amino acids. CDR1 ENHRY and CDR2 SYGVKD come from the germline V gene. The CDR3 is CAINGGSYEQYF. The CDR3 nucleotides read TGTGCCATCAACGGAGGATCCTACGAGCAGTACTTC.

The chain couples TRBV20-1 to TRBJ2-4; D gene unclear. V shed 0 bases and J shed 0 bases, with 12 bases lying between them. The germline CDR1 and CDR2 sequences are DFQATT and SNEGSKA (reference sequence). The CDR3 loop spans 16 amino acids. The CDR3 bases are TGCAGTGCTAGAGATCCCGGGTTTTCAGCCAAAAACATTCAGTACTTC. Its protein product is CSARDPGFSAKNIQYF.

The CDR3 DNA reads TGTGCCAGCTCATCCCCCGGGACCCAACAAGAGACCCAGTACTTC. It yields the protein CASSSPGTQQETQYF. This chain joins TRBV18 and TRBJ2-5; D is tentatively TRBD1 or TRBD2 (5 bases each). CDR3 length equals 15 residues. Germline-derived CDR1 and CDR2 are KGHSH and LQKENI. V shed 5 bases and J shed 2 bases, with 15 bases lying between them.

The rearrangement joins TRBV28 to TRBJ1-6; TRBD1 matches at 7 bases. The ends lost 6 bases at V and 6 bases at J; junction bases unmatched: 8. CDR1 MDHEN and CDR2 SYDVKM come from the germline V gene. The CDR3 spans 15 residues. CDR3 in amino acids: CASSLGGTGNSPLHF. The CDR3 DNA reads TGTGCCAGCAGCTTAGGGGGCACGGGTAATTCACCCCTCCACTTT. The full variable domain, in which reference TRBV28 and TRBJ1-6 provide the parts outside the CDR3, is DVKVTQSSRYLVKRTGEKVFLECVQDMDHENMFWYRQDPGLGLRLIYFSYDVKMKEKGDIPEGYSVSREKKERFSLILESASTNQTSMYLCASSLGGTGNSPLHFGNGTRLTVT.

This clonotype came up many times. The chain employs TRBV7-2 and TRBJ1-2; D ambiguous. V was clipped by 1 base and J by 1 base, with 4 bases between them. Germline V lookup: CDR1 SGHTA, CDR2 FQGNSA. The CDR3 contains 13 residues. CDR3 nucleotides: TGTGCCAGCAGCTTAGGGGATAACTATGGCTACACCTTC. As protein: CASSLGDNYGYTF.

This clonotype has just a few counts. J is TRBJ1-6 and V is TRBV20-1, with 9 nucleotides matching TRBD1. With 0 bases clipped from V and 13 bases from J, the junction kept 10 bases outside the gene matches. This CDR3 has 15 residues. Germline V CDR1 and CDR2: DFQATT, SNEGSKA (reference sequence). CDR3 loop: CSAREGQGRTVPLHF. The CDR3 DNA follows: TGCAGTGCTAGAGAAGGACAGGGGAGGACCGTGCCCCTCCACTTT.

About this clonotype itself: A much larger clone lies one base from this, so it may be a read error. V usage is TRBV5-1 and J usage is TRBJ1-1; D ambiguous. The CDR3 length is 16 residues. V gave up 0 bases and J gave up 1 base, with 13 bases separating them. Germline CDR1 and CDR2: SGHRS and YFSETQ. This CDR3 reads CASSLVAITGNTEAFF. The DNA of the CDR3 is TGCGCCAGCAGCTTGGTGGCAATTACGGGGAACACTGAAGCTTTCTTT.